Presented here are 18 T cell receptor beta chains from one specimen sequenced in a study of blood T cells in healthy people across ages. With a J-beta primer mix and a sample-barcoded 5' primer, a second PCR ran about 6 to 11 cycles. TCRdb re-called the 5' RACE reads with MiXCR, one entry per CDR3 protein. The sample carries roughly 1.7 million distinct CDR3 sequences, roughly 32% recorded once. Material: blood. Receptors originate from a woman in her 30s in good health.

This clonotype occurred many times. The chain employs TRBV7-2 and TRBJ2-3; D tentatively fits TRBD1 or TRBD2 (5 bases each). Germline V lookup: CDR1 SGHTA, CDR2 FQGNSA. This CDR3 is built from 16 residues. V lost 5 bases and J 2 bases, leaving 17 bases between the germline ends. The CDR3 is CASSDGTVNPTDTQYF. The CDR3 nucleotides are TGTGCCAGCAGCGACGGGACGGTTAATCCCACAGATACGCAGTATTTT.

This clonotype was seen only a few times. The J gene is TRBJ2-2, the V gene TRBV4-1; D call uncertain. The germline V gene has CDR1 MGHRA and CDR2 YSYEKL. The length of the CDR3 is 15 residues. Trimming removed 0 bases from V and 7 bases from J, with 12 bases in between. The chain's CDR3 is CASSQDPGRDGELFF. CDR3 nucleotides: TGCGCCAGCAGCCAAGATCCCGGAAGGGACGGGGAGCTGTTTTTT.

This clonotype was found a few times. This chain joins TRBV10-3 and TRBJ2-3, with D unresolved. The V and J ends lost 3 bases and 0 bases respectively, with 13 bases between them. The CDR3 totals 16 residues. The germline V gene has CDR1 ENHRY and CDR2 SYGVKD. The CDR3 loop reads CAISEQAPTSTDTQYF. The CDR3 DNA reads TGTGCCATCAGTGAACAAGCGCCCACGAGCACAGATACGCAGTATTTT.

This clonotype occurred a few times. The chain is built from TRBV7-8 and TRBJ2-6, with D perhaps being TRBD1 or TRBD2 (6 bases each). The CDR3 covers 16 residues. Germline V CDR1 and CDR2: SGHVS, FQNEAQ. V dropped 10 bases and J dropped 0 bases, with 16 bases sitting between them. CDR3 nucleotides: TGTGCCATCCGAAAGGGGGGAGACTCTGGGGCCAACGTCCTGACTTTC. This translates into CAIRKGGDSGANVLTF.

The CDR3 nucleotides are TGCAGCGTTGAGAGAGATTCCGGGGGTTCACAAGAGACCCAGTACTTC. It specifies CSVERDSGGSQETQYF. The rearrangement joins TRBV29-1 to TRBJ2-5, with D perhaps matching TRBD2 (6 bases). CDR1 and CDR2 from the germline V gene are SQVTM and ANQGSEA. V was pared by 3 bases and J by 2 bases, with 19 bases between. This CDR3 has 16 residues.

This clonotype has a handful of counts. The chain recombines TRBV6-5 with TRBJ2-3; TRBD2 might be the D (6 bases). The CDR3 has 15 amino acids. Deletions cut 7 bases from V and 5 bases from J, with 19 bases between. CDR1 and CDR2 (germline): MNHEY, SVGAGI. CDR3 amino acids: CASTWSRESVDTQYF. The CDR3 nucleotides are TGTGCCAGCACCTGGTCCCGGGAGTCGGTAGATACGCAGTATTTT.

Ten or more counts support this clonotype. V and J are TRBV7-9 and TRBJ1-5, with D unclear. From germline, CDR1 is SEHNR and CDR2 FQNEAQ (reference sequence). V lost 6 bases, J lost 3 bases, and 9 bases lay in between. The CDR3 consists of 13 residues. CDR3 amino acids: CASRDGDNQPQHF. The CDR3 nucleotides read TGTGCCAGCAGAGACGGAGACAATCAGCCCCAGCATTTT. Variable domain in full (rest from reference TRBV7-9 and TRBJ1-5): DTGVSQNPRHKITKRGQNVTFRCDPISEHNRLYWYRQTLGQGPEFLTYFQNEAQLEKSRLLSDRFSAERPKGSFSTLEIQRTEQGDSAMYLCASRDGDNQPQHFGDGTRLSIL.

In this sample, this clonotype turned up once. A read error may be the cause here, since a much bigger clone is one base away. V gene TRBV9 combines with J gene TRBJ2-7; D not certain. From germline, CDR1 is SGDLS and CDR2 YYNGEE. This CDR3 comprises 12 residues. Trimming cost V 7 bases and J 4 bases, with 12 bases left between them. The CDR3 DNA sequence: TGTGCCAGCGGCACCACCGGTTACGAGCAGTACTTC. Protein product: CASGTTGYEQYF.

The rearrangement links TRBV12-3 or TRBV12-4 to TRBJ1-5; D is perhaps TRBD1 (5 bases). Between the trimmed V and J ends, which lost 4 bases and 7 bases, there was a span of 14 bases. CDR3 size: 14 residues. CDR3 nucleotides: TGTGCCAGCAGTTCGCAGGGAGGTGGGCAGCCCCAGCATTTT. This codes for CASSSQGGGQPQHF.

The table lists this clonotype with a few counts. This sequence joins TRBV5-1 and TRBJ2-3; D possibly corresponds to TRBD2 (6 bases). Trimming cost V 0 bases and J 3 bases, with 11 bases left between them. The CDR3 has 15 residues. Germline V gene lookup returns CDR1 SGHRS and CDR2 YFSETQ. In nucleotides, the CDR3 is TGCGCCAGCAGCTTGGTTCGGGAGAGGACAGATACGCAGTATTTT. It is translated as CASSLVRERTDTQYF.

The gene calls are TRBV6-6 and TRBJ2-7; 7 nucleotides agree with TRBD1. The CDR3 totals 15 residues. Germline V lookup: CDR1 MNHNY, CDR2 SVGAGI (reference sequence). V shed 0 bases, J shed 4 bases, and the junction held 6 bases outside the gene matches. CDR3 residues: CASSYSKGGAYEQYF. In nucleotides, the CDR3 is TGTGCCAGCAGTTACTCGAAAGGGGGCGCGTACGAGCAGTACTTC.

The chain couples TRBV6-1 to TRBJ2-1, with 8 bases aligning to TRBD2. Looked up from germline, CDR1 is MNHNS and CDR2 is SASEGT. Losses at the gene ends were 11 bases for V and 7 bases for J; bases not matched to a gene: 13. The CDR3 totals 14 residues. In DNA, the CDR3 is TGTGCCGGAGCTATTTCCCAGCGGGAGAATGAGCAGTTCTTC. Translation: CAGAISQRENEQFF.

The J gene is TRBJ1-1, the V gene TRBV7-9; 7 nucleotides align to TRBD1. This CDR3 has 14 amino acids. V was clipped by 4 bases and J by 4 bases; unmatched bases: 6. CDR1 and CDR2 (germline): SEHNR, FQNEAQ (reference sequence). The CDR3 protein is CASSSTGFSTEAFF. The CDR3 region has the DNA TGTGCCAGCAGCTCGACAGGGTTTAGCACTGAAGCTTTCTTT.

Remarks on this clonotype: A much larger clone sits a single nucleotide away, making a read error possible. The chain is built from TRBV6-1 and TRBJ2-7; 7 nucleotides line up with TRBD2. The germline V gene encodes CDR1 MNHNS and CDR2 SASEGT. The J segment lost 6 bases and the V segment lost 4 bases, leaving 9 bases of the junction unmatched. The CDR3 covers 14 residues. CDR3 DNA: TGTGCCAGCAGTGGGACGGGAGGACCCTGCGAGCAGTACTTC. Protein: CASSGTGGPCEQYF.

This clonotype was recorded only once. As DNA, the CDR3 is TGCGCCAGCAGCCCTGGGTCCTTAGGGACTGAAGCTTTCTTT. Its protein is CASSPGSLGTEAFF. The chain carries TRBV5-1 and TRBJ1-1; D call uncertain. The CDR3 is 14 residues long. Trimming took 4 bases from V and 5 from J, leaving 15 bases between them. Germline V gene lookup returns CDR1 SGHRS and CDR2 YFSETQ.

The chain couples TRBV7-2 to TRBJ2-1; 10 nucleotides agree with TRBD1. The ends lost 4 bases at V and 3 bases at J; junction bases unmatched: 12. Per the germline V gene, CDR1 is SGHTA and CDR2 is FQGNSA. The CDR3 sequence is 18 residues long. For the CDR3, the DNA is TGTGCCAGCAGCTACCGAATTACCGGGACAGGGGACTACAATGAGCAGTTCTTC. This encodes CASSYRITGTGDYNEQFF.

A few counts support this clonotype. The chain has TRBV15 and TRBJ2-3; D is perhaps TRBD1 or TRBD2 (5 bases each). Germline V gives CDR1 LNHNV, CDR2 YYDKDF (reference sequence). Trimming cost V 0 bases and J 2 bases, with 15 bases left between them. The CDR3 extends over 17 amino acids. In DNA, the CDR3 is TGTGCCACCAGCAGAGATGTGGGGGTAGGGGACACAGATACGCAGTATTTT. This sequence encodes CATSRDVGVGDTDTQYF. The full variable domain, its missing parts supplied by reference TRBV15 and TRBJ2-3, is DAMVIQNPRYQVTQFGKPVTLSCSQTLNHNVMYWYQQKSSQAPKLLFHYYDKDFNNEADTPDNFQSRRPNTSFCFLDIRSPGLGDTAMYLCATSRDVGVGDTDTQYFGPGTRLTVL.

This clonotype was observed a handful of times. The genes are TRBV5-1 and TRBJ2-6; perhaps TRBD1 as D (6 bases). Germline lookup yields CDR1 SGHRS and CDR2 YFSETQ. V was clipped by 4 bases and J by 4 bases, with 12 bases between them. The CDR3 contains 15 residues. The CDR3 is CASSPTGFGANVLTF. The CDR3 DNA sequence: TGCGCCAGCAGCCCCACAGGGTTCGGGGCCAACGTCCTGACTTTC.